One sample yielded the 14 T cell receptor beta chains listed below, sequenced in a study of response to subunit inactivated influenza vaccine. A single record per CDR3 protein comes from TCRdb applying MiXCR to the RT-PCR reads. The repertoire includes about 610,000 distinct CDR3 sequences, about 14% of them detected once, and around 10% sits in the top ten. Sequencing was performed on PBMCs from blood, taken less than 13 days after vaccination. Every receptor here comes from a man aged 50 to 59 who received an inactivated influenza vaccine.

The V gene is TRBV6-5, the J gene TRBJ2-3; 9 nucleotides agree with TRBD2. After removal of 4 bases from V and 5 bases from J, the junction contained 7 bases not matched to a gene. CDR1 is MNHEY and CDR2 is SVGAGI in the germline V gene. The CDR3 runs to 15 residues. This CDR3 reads CASSSRAGGLDTQYF. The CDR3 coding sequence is TGTGCCAGCAGTTCCCGGGCGGGGGGGCTAGATACGCAGTATTTT.

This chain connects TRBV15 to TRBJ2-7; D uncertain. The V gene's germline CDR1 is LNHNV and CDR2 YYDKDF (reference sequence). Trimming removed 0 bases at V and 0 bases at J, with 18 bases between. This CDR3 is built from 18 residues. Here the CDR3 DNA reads TGTGCCACCAGCAGAGATAAGTCCGTGGGCGCGAGCTCCTACGAGCAGTACTTC. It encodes CATSRDKSVGASSYEQYF.

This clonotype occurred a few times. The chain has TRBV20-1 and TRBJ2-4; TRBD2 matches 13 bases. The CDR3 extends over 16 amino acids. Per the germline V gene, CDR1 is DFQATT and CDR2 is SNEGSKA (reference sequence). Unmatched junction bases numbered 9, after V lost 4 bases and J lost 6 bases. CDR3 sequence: CSAKPGTSGNPNIQYF. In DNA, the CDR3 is TGCAGTGCTAAGCCCGGGACTAGCGGGAATCCAAACATTCAGTACTTC.

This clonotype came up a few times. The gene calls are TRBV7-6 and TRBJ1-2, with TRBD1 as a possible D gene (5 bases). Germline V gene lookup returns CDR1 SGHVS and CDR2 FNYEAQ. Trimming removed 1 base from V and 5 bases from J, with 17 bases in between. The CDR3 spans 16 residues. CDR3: CASSLGRGSSLYGYTF. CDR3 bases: TGTGCCAGCAGCTTAGGGAGGGGCTCCTCTCTTTATGGCTACACCTTC.

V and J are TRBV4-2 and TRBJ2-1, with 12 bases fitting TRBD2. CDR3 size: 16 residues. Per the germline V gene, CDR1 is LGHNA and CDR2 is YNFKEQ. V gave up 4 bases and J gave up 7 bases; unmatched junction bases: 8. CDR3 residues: CASSPSLAGGGNEQFF. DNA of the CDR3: TGTGCCAGCAGCCCCTCACTAGCGGGGGGTGGGAATGAGCAGTTCTTC.

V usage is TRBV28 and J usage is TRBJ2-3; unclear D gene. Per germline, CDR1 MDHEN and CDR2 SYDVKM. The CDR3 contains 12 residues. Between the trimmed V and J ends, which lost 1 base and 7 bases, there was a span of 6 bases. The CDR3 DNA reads TGTGCCAGCAGTTTATCTAGAAATACGCAGTATTTT. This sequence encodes CASSLSRNTQYF.

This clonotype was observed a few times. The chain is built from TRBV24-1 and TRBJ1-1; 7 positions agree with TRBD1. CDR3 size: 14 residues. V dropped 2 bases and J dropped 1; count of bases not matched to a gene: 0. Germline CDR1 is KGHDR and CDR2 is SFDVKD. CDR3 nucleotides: TGTGCCACCAGTGATTCAGGGGGGAACACTGAAGCTTTCTTT. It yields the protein CATSDSGGNTEAFF.

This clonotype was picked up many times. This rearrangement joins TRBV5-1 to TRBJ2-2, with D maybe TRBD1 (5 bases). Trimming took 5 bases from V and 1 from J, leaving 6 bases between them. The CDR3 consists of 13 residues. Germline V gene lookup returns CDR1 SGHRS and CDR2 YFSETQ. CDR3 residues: CASRTENTGELFF. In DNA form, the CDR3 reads TGCGCCAGCAGGACAGAGAACACCGGGGAGCTGTTTTTT.

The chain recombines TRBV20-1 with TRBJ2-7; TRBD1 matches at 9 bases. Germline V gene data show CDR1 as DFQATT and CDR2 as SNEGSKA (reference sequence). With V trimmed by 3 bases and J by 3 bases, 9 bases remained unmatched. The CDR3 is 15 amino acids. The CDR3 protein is CSASSPGQGVYEQYF. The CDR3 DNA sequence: TGCAGTGCTAGTTCCCCGGGACAGGGCGTCTACGAGCAGTACTTC.

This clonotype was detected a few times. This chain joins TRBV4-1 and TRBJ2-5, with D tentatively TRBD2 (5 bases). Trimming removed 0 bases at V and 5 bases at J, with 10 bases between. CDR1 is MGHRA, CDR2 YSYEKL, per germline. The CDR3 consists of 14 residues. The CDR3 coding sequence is TGCGCCAGCAGCCAAGACTCCCCGGGGGAGACCCAGTACTTC. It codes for CASSQDSPGETQYF.

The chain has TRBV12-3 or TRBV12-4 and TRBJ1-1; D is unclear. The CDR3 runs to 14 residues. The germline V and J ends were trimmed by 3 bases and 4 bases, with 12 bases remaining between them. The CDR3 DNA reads TGTGCCAGCAGTTTGGTCAGCTGGGTCACTGAAGCTTTCTTT. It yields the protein CASSLVSWVTEAFF.

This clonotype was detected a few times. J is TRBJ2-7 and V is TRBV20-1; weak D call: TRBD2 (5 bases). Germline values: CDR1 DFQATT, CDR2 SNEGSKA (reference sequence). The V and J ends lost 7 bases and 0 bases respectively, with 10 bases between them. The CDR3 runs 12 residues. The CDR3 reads CSVGGYSYEQYF. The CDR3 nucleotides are TGCAGTGTAGGCGGGTACTCCTACGAGCAGTACTTC.

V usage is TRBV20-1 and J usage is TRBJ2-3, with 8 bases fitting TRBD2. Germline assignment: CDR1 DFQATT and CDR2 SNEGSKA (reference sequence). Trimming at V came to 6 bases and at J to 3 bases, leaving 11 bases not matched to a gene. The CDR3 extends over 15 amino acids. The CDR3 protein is CSARPRGVGTDTQYF. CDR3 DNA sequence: TGCAGTGCCCGGCCGCGGGGGGTCGGGACAGATACGCAGTATTTT.

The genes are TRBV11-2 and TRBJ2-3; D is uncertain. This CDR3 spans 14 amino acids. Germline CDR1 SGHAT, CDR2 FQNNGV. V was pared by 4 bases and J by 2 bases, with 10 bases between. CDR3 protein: CASSSTINTDTQYF. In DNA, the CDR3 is TGTGCCAGCAGCTCAACGATTAACACAGATACGCAGTATTTT.